This passage covers 9 T cell receptor beta chains from one sample sequenced in a study of CD8 T cells in ankylosing spondylitis. TCRdb re-analysed the 5' RACE reads in MiXCR, keeping a single row per CDR3 protein. The repertoire holds more than 150,000 distinct CDR3 sequences, 11% seen once, with almost 30% in the top ten. Sequencing was carried out using blood, either unsorted or a sorted T cell fraction (not recorded which). The receptors were gathered from a male donor with ankylosing spondylitis or in good health (not recorded which).

V usage is TRBV20-1 and J usage is TRBJ1-5; tentative D call: TRBD1 (6 bases). Trimming left V 5 bases short and J 7 bases short, with 12 bases between. The germline gives CDR1 DFQATT, CDR2 SNEGSKA (reference sequence). The CDR3 length is 12 residues. The CDR3 DNA follows: TGCAGTGCTCTTACAGGGAGGCAGCCCCAGCATTTT. Translated, it gives CSALTGRQPQHF.

This clonotype was found many times. The chain uses TRBV5-5 and TRBJ1-4, with D perhaps matching TRBD1 (5 bases). Germline lookup yields CDR1 SGHKS and CDR2 YYEKEE (reference sequence). Between the trimmed V and J ends, which lost 0 bases and 1 base, there was a span of 13 bases. The CDR3 runs 17 residues. The chain's CDR3 is CASSLVWGQGTNEKLFF. For the CDR3, the DNA is TGTGCCAGCAGCTTGGTCTGGGGCCAGGGAACTAATGAAAAACTGTTTTTT.

As to this clonotype: A read error may account for a junction end that differs from germline. The chain has TRBV5-1 and TRBJ2-7; 9 bases are a match to TRBD1. The CDR3 has 15 residues. Germline CDR1 SGHRS, CDR2 YFSETQ. CDR3 sequence: CVSSLRQGVGNEQYF. In DNA, the CDR3 is TGCGTCAGCAGCTTGAGACAGGGGGTAGGAAACGAGCAGTACTTC.

This clonotype occurred a few times. The chain carries TRBV21-1 and TRBJ2-2; the D segment call TRBD2 is taken from the table without a DNA check. TRBV21-1 is a recognized pseudogene. There are 13 residues in the CDR3. The CDR3 spells CASRDYPNGELFF. The CDR3 bases are TGTGCCAGCAGGGACTACCCCAACGGGGAGCTGTTTTTT.

The chain carries TRBV28 and TRBJ2-1; 12 bases line up with TRBD2. V lost 3 bases to trimming and J lost 5 bases; unmatched junction nucleotides: 11. CDR1 MDHEN and CDR2 SYDVKM come from the germline V gene. The CDR3 is 18 residues long. CDR3 bases: TGTGCCAGCAGTTTCAGTCTAGCGGGGGGGGGCTTGAACAATGAGCAGTTCTTC. Encoded protein: CASSFSLAGGGLNNEQFF.

This clonotype was found many times. The gene calls are TRBV5-1 and TRBJ2-1; 8 positions agree with TRBD2. CDR1 is SGHRS and CDR2 is YFSETQ in the germline V gene. The V and J ends lost 4 bases and 8 bases, in that order; junction bases with no gene match: 11. The CDR3 runs 15 residues. CDR3 in DNA: TGCGCCAGCAGCCCTACCGGGACTAGTAACTATGAGCAGTTCTTC. It specifies CASSPTGTSNYEQFF.

This clonotype was counted ten times or more. The chain links TRBV3-1 to TRBJ2-5; D call uncertain. Trimming pared 0 bases from V and 1 base from J, leaving 6 bases between. The CDR3 is made up of 14 amino acids. Germline-derived CDR1 and CDR2 are LGHDT and YNNKEL (reference sequence). CDR3 sequence reads: CASSQEGGQETQYF. In nucleotides, the CDR3 is TGTGCCAGCAGCCAAGAGGGCGGCCAAGAGACCCAGTACTTC.

V gene TRBV9 combines with J gene TRBJ2-7; D gene uncertain. The germline V and J ends were trimmed by 0 bases and 1 base, with 11 bases remaining between them. Per the germline V gene, CDR1 is SGDLS and CDR2 is YYNGEE. The CDR3 runs 15 residues. CDR3 protein: CASSVDQAKSYEQYF. The CDR3 bases are TGTGCCAGCAGCGTAGATCAGGCCAAATCCTACGAGCAGTACTTC.

This clonotype was recorded many times. The rearrangement joins TRBV10-3 to TRBJ1-2; possibly TRBD1 for D (5 bases). Deletions cut 3 bases from V and 3 bases from J, with 8 bases between. The CDR3 runs 13 residues. Per germline, CDR1 ENHRY and CDR2 SYGVKD. The CDR3 spells CAISDRGYYGYTF. Written as DNA, the CDR3 is TGTGCCATCAGTGATCGGGGGTACTATGGCTACACCTTC.